Here is one T cell receptor (beta chain) with its context. The data are from a study of blood T cell repertoires in COVID-19. Clones were read by immunoSEQ multiplex PCR, and TCRdb kept only the in-frame ones, dropping some. The profile covers roughly 180,000 clones, with roughly 86% appearing a single time and 2.9% taken by the ten largest. Germline CDR1 reads LNHDA; CDR2 reads SQIVND (reference sequence). This CDR3 spans 14 amino acids. Trimming removed 0 bases at V and 3 bases at J, with 8 bases between. The sequenced material came from peripheral blood. The sequence was collected from a woman aged 25 to 39 with active or convalescent COVID-19. V usage is TRBV19 and J usage is TRBJ1-2; D perhaps matches TRBD1 (6 bases). CDR3 amino acids: CASSIEGGDYGYTF. CDR3 sequence (DNA): TGTGCCAGTAGTATAGAAGGGGGGGACTATGGCTACACCTTC.